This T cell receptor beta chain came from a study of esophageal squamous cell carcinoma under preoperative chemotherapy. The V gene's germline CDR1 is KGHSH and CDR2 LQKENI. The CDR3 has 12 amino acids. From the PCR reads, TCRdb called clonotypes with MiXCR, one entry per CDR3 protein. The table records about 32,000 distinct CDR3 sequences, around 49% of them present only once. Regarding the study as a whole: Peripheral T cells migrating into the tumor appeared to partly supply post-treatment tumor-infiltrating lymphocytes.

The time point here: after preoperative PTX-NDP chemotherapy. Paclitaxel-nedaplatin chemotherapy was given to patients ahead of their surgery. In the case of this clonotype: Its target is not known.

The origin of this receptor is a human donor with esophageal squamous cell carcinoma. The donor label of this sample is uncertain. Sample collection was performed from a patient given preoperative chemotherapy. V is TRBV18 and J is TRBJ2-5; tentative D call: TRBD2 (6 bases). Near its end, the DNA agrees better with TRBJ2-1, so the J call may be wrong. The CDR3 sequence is CASSPPGGEQFF. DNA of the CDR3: TGTGCCAGCTCACCACCGGGAGGTGAGCAGTTCTTC.